This T cell receptor beta chain was sequenced for a study of blood T cell repertoires in COVID-19. At the level of the study: The cDNA or gDNA used as material had been derived from T cells, B-cell-depleted T cells, or PBMCs.

Study processing details: Cell counts per sample came from amplifying reference gene primers. Sequencing used immunoSEQ multiplex PCR; TCRdb keeps in-frame clones, though not all of them. V, J and clone size are those of that table, while D and trimming were read from the DNA. This sample has fewer than 85,000 clones, with roughly 90% found just once. Germline assignment: CDR1 SGHAT and CDR2 FQNNGV. V lost 1 base and J lost 3; bases outside the gene matches: 3. There are 16 residues in the CDR3. The sequence was obtained from a middle-aged man with active COVID-19. The chain has TRBV11-2 and TRBJ2-3, with 11 nucleotides matching TRBD2. The sequenced material came from peripheral blood. The CDR3 loop is CASSLGGLAETDTQYF. The CDR3 DNA is TGTGCCAGCAGCTTAGGGGGACTAGCGGAAACAGATACGCAGTATTTT. Combining the CDR3 with reference TRBV11-2 and TRBJ2-3 gives the whole variable domain EAGVAQSPRYKIIEKRQSVAFWCNPISGHATLYWYQQILGQGPKLLIQFQNNGVVDDSQLPKDRFSAERLKGVDSTLKIQPAKLEDSAVYLCASSLGGLAETDTQYFGPGTRLTVL.